The 12 T cell receptor beta chains reported below all come from one sample, sequenced in a study of T cells in Graves' hyperthyroidism and ophthalmopathy. The source material, RNA transcripts, was used to amplify TCR beta CDR3 regions. The study used the HTBI primer set for a first-round RT-PCR of the TCR CDR3. MiXCR, applied by TCRdb to the multiplex PCR reads, yields one record per CDR3 protein. This repertoire shows 300,000 to 400,000 distinct CDR3 sequences, 18% found once; its top ten account for under 55%. The sequenced sample was blood. All receptors come from a woman aged 50 to 65 with Graves' hyperthyroidism.

The table lists this clonotype with many counts. This chain uses TRBV29-1 with TRBJ2-5, with 12 bases fitting TRBD2. V was clipped by 6 bases and J by 2 bases; unmatched bases: 4. There are 14 residues in the CDR3. The germline V gene encodes CDR1 SQVTM and CDR2 ANQGSEA. The CDR3 loop is CSVGLAGFQETQYF. The CDR3 DNA sequence: TGCAGCGTCGGACTAGCGGGGTTTCAAGAGACCCAGTACTTC.

The table lists this clonotype with many counts. The chain links TRBV28 to TRBJ2-5; a weak D match, TRBD1 (6 bases). V dropped 6 bases and J dropped 2 bases, with 13 bases sitting between them. CDR1 and CDR2 (germline): MDHEN, SYDVKM. This CDR3 comprises 14 residues. CDR3 in amino acids: CASRGRTEQETQYF. CDR3 bases: TGTGCCAGCAGAGGCCGGACAGAACAAGAGACCCAGTACTTC.

In its sample, this clonotype was seen once. J is TRBJ2-4 and V is TRBV19; a possible D gene is TRBD2 (6 bases). The germline CDR1 and CDR2 sequences are LNHDA and SQIVND (reference sequence). CDR3 size: 17 residues. V was cut by 3 bases and J by 0 bases, with 15 bases left in between. CDR3 nucleotides: TGTGCCAGTAGTATGTACTGGCGGGGACTAGCCAAAAACATTCAGTACTTC. This gives the protein CASSMYWRGLAKNIQYF.

This clonotype was observed many times. This chain connects TRBV27 to TRBJ2-1; 7 bases match TRBD2. The CDR3 consists of 15 residues. Trimming cost V 6 bases and J 4 bases; bases outside gene matches: 9. CDR1 MNHEY and CDR2 SMNVEV come from the germline V gene (reference sequence). The CDR3 protein is CASRDLSGPYNEQFF. The CDR3 coding sequence is TGTGCCAGCAGAGACCTTAGCGGGCCGTACAATGAGCAGTTCTTC.

This clonotype was seen only a few times. The chain combines TRBV12-3 or TRBV12-4 with TRBJ2-5, with 8 bases fitting TRBD1. This CDR3 spans 13 amino acids. V lost 3 bases to trimming and J lost 7 bases; unmatched junction nucleotides: 4. The CDR3 nucleotides are TGTGCCAGCAGTTTGGGGACAGGAGTGACCCAGTACTTC. This translates into CASSLGTGVTQYF.

CDR3 DNA: TGTGCCAGCAGTTACTTAGGACTAGCGGCGGGGGAGCAGTACTTC. Amino acids: CASSYLGLAAGEQYF. This sequence joins TRBV6-5 and TRBJ2-7; 10 positions match TRBD2. This CDR3 has 15 residues. The ends lost 1 base at V and 7 bases at J; junction bases unmatched: 7. Germline loops: CDR1 MNHEY, CDR2 SVGAGI.

The CDR3 sequence is CASSLETETWRFF. The CDR3 coding sequence is TGTGCCAGCAGCTTGGAGACCGAGACGTGGAGGTTCTTT. The rearrangement links TRBV7-8 to TRBJ1-1; no reliable D call. This CDR3 region has 13 residues. V lost 3 bases, J lost 14 bases, and 19 bases lay in between. Germline V gene data show CDR1 as SGHVS and CDR2 as FQNEAQ.

Note on this clonotype: With a much larger clone just one base away, this may be a read error. The gene calls are TRBV7-8 and TRBJ2-7; D possibly matches TRBD1 or TRBD2 (6 bases each). Germline V gene data show CDR1 as SGHVS and CDR2 as FQNEAQ. There are 15 residues in the CDR3. Trimming took 4 bases from V and 0 from J, leaving 13 bases between them. The CDR3 loop reads CASSSTRGSSYEQYV. CDR3 nucleotide sequence: TGTGCCAGCAGCTCGACTAGGGGGAGCTCCTACGAGCAGTACGTC.

This chain uses TRBV19 with TRBJ1-5, with D perhaps matching TRBD1 (6 bases). This CDR3 spans 15 amino acids. Per germline, CDR1 LNHDA and CDR2 SQIVND (reference sequence). V was shortened by 5 bases and J by 7 bases, with 18 bases between the two germline ends. The CDR3 region is CASSRGGGAGQPQHF. The CDR3 nucleotides are TGTGCCAGTAGTCGTGGGGGGGGCGCGGGACAGCCCCAGCATTTT.

In this sample, this clonotype turned up many times. The chain combines TRBV5-1 with TRBJ2-3, with D unresolved. Between the trimmed V and J ends, which lost 0 bases and 2 bases, there was a span of 7 bases. This CDR3 contains 14 residues. Germline V gene sequence: CDR1 SGHRS, CDR2 YFSETQ. CDR3: CASSLEVNTDTQYF. CDR3 coding DNA: TGCGCCAGCAGCTTGGAAGTAAACACAGATACGCAGTATTTT.

The chain has TRBV7-6 and TRBJ2-3, with 10 bases fitting TRBD2. From germline, CDR1 is SGHVS and CDR2 FNYEAQ. Trimming removed 5 bases from V and 2 bases from J; junction bases left unmatched: 4. The CDR3 loop spans 15 amino acids. CDR3: CASSPSGGVTDTQYF. CDR3 sequence (DNA): TGTGCCAGCAGCCCAAGCGGGGGGGTCACAGATACGCAGTATTTT.

Here the CDR3 reads CASGLGNSPLHF. In DNA form, the CDR3 reads TGTGCCAGCGGTTTGGGGAATTCACCCCTCCACTTT. The chain combines TRBV2 with TRBJ1-6; unclear D gene. The CDR3 has 12 amino acids. The ends were cut back, 8 bases at V and 7 bases at J, with 9 bases in the middle. Germline CDR1 SNHLY, CDR2 FYNNEI.